The sequence of this TCR beta chain was determined in a study of shared clonotypes between healthy human individuals. Study outcomes and limitations: The low donor count limited represented genetic and exposure-history diversity.

CD45RO negativity and positive selection for CCR7 defined naive CD8 cells, a population that excluded terminally differentiated effector memory CD45RA+ cells. As processed by the authors: ImmunoSEQ gave junction-only sequences without quality scores, so filtering differed. The table came from immunoSEQ multiplex PCR; TCRdb's copy has only in-frame clones and leaves some out. Clonal size and the V and J genes are those of that table, whereas D and trimming came from the DNA. In the table there are millions of clones, about 95% of which are singletons. This clone was observed a single time. Its matching antigen is unknown. Trimming took off 1 base at V and 7 bases at J, with 17 bases between the two ends. Germline CDR1 and CDR2: GTSNPN and SVGIG (reference sequence). This CDR3 spans 15 amino acids.

The sample consisted of naive CD8+ T cells sorted from blood. The sequence derives from a man aged 18 to 35 in good health. The rearrangement joins TRBV30 to TRBJ2-4; TRBD2 might be the D (5 bases). The CDR3 loop is CAWSDLRAPGNIQYF. The CDR3, as DNA: TGTGCCTGGAGTGACCTCCGGGCCCCGGGGAACATTCAGTACTTC.